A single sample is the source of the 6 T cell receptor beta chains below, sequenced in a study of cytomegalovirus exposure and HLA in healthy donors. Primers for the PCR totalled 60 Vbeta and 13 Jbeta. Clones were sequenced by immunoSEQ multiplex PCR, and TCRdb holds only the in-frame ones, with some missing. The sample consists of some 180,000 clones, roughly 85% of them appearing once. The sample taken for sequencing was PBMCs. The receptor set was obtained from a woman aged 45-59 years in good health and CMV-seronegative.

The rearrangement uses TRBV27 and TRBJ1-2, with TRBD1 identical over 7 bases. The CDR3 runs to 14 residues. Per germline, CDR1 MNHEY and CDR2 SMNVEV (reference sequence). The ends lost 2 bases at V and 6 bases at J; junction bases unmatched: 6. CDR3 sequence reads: CASSLEGQSHGYTF. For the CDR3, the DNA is TGTGCCAGCAGTTTAGAGGGACAGTCACATGGCTACACCTTC.

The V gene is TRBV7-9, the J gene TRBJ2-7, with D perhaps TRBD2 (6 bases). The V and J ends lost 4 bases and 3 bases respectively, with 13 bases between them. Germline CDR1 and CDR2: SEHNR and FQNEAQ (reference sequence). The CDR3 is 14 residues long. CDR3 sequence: CASSSRDSDYEQYF. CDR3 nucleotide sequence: TGTGCCAGCAGCTCACGGGACTCAGACTACGAGCAGTACTTC.

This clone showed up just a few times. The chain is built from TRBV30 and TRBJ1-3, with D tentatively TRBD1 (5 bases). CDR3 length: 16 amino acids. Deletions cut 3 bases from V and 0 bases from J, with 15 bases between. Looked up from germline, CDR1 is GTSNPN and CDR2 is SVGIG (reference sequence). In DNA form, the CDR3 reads TGTGCCTGGAGCCCCGAGGCGGGGGTCTCTGGAAACACCATATATTTT. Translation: CAWSPEAGVSGNTIYF.

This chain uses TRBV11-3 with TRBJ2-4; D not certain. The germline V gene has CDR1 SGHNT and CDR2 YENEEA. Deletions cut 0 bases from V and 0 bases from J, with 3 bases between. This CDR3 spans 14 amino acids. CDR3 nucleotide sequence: TGTGCCAGCAGCTTAGACGGAGCCAAAAACATTCAGTACTTC. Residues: CASSLDGAKNIQYF.

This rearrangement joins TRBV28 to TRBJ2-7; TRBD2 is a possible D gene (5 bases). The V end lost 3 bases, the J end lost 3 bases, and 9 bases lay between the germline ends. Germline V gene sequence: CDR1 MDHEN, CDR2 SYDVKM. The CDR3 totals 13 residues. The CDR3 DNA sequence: TGTGCCAGCAGTTTGGTAGGGAGCTACGAGCAGTACTTC. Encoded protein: CASSLVGSYEQYF.

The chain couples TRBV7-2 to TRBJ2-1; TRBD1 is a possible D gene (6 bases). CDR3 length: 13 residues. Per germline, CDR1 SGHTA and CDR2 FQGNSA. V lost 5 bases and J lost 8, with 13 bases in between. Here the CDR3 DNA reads TGTGCCAGCAGCAACCCAGGGGCCGATGAGCAGTTCTTC. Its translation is CASSNPGADEQFF.